This T cell receptor beta chain comes out of a study of blood T cell repertoires in COVID-19. Study summary: Sources were T cells, B-cell-depleted T cells, or PBMCs; the material itself was cDNA or gDNA.

Adults between roughly 18 and 95 years of age took part from under 30 US areas. Clinical history as reported by participants underpinned cohort assignment. Authors' analysis steps: Nucleated cell counts were estimated from reference gene primer amplification. The assay was immunoSEQ multiplex PCR, and TCRdb's table has in-frame clones only and misses some. Clone size and V and J calls were adopted from that table, with D and trimming inferred from the DNA. The sample consists of about 240,000 clones, about 89% of them appearing once. The sample taken for sequencing was PBMCs or T cells enriched from blood (not recorded which). This clonotype originated in a woman in her 30s who had recovered from COVID-19.

CDR3 DNA sequence: TGTGCCAGCAGCTTAGAACCCGAAATCGGGACAGGGAAATACAATTCACCCCTCCACTTT. It encodes CASSLEPEIGTGKYNSPLHF. This chain uses TRBV7-6 with TRBJ1-6, with 9 bases aligning to TRBD1. With V trimmed by 1 base and J by 7 bases, 17 bases remained unmatched. CDR1 and CDR2 (germline): SGHVS, FNYEAQ. The CDR3 consists of 20 residues.